Below are 10 T cell receptor beta chains sequenced from a single sample in a study of graft-versus-host responses after intestinal transplantation. Clones were sequenced by immunoSEQ multiplex PCR, and TCRdb holds only the in-frame ones, with some missing. The data hold about 100,000 clones, with more than 85% observed a single time. For these receptors, no antigen is known. The sample consisted of unstimulated CD4+ T cells sorted from spleen or lymph node cells, taken before transplant. The origin of the receptors is a human donor who was the organ donor for an intestinal transplant.

The chain uses TRBV28 and TRBJ2-5; 10 positions agree with TRBD1. J lost 4 bases, V lost 5 bases, and 1 base had no gene match. The CDR3 runs 13 residues. Looked up from germline, CDR1 is MDHEN and CDR2 is SYDVKM. The CDR3 spells CASSDRGPETQYF. Written as DNA, the CDR3 is TGTGCCAGCAGTGACAGGGGGCCAGAGACCCAGTACTTC.

This clone was recorded only once. The chain combines TRBV18 with TRBJ1-1; no definite D call. V lost 0 bases and J 1 base, leaving 15 bases between the germline ends. The CDR3 totals 17 residues. Looked up from germline, CDR1 is KGHSH and CDR2 is LQKENI. CDR3 sequence reads: CASSPPTNFTANTEAFF. The CDR3 bases are TGTGCCAGCTCACCACCCACAAACTTCACAGCGAACACTGAAGCTTTCTTT. Complete variable domain (other parts from reference TRBV18 and TRBJ1-1): NAGVMQNPRHLVRRRGQEARLRCSPMKGHSHVYWYRQLPEEGLKFMVYLQKENIIDESGMPKERFSAEFPKEGPSILRIQQVVRGDSAAYFCASSPPTNFTANTEAFFGQGTRLTVV.

The chain couples TRBV28 to TRBJ1-1, with TRBD1 identical over 10 bases. V was clipped by 5 bases and J by 4 bases; unmatched bases: 7. The CDR3 is made up of 15 amino acids. Looked up from germline, CDR1 is MDHEN and CDR2 is SYDVKM. In nucleotides, the CDR3 is TGTGCCAGCAGTACCAGACAGGGGGCGGGCACTGAAGCTTTCTTT. Translating gives CASSTRQGAGTEAFF.

This chain uses TRBV30 with TRBJ2-2, with TRBD2 identical over 8 bases. CDR3 size: 16 residues. CDR1 is GTSNPN, CDR2 SVGIG, per germline (reference sequence). Unmatched junction bases numbered 6, after V lost 0 bases and J lost 3 bases. DNA of the CDR3: TGTGCCTGGAGTGTTCGGGCGGGGGGCCACACCGGGGAGCTGTTTTTT. The encoded protein is CAWSVRAGGHTGELFF.

This chain connects TRBV28 to TRBJ1-2, with 7 bases identical to TRBD1. Germline CDR1 MDHEN, CDR2 SYDVKM. After removal of 6 bases from V and 3 bases from J, the junction contained 10 bases not matched to a gene. This CDR3 is built from 15 residues. CDR3 nucleotide sequence: TGTGCCAGCAGGTTCGTAAAGGGACAGCACTATGGCTACACCTTC. Amino acid sequence: CASRFVKGQHYGYTF.

The chain links TRBV5-1 to TRBJ2-1; 9 nucleotides match TRBD1. Germline CDR1 is SGHRS and CDR2 is YFSETQ. The CDR3 sequence is 16 residues long. Trimming cost V 5 bases and J 0 bases; bases outside gene matches: 6. The CDR3 reads CASSTRGQGSYNEQFF. The CDR3 DNA follows: TGCGCCAGCAGTACGAGGGGACAGGGCTCCTACAATGAGCAGTTCTTC.

V usage is TRBV19 and J usage is TRBJ1-1; D might be TRBD1 (5 bases). The germline gives CDR1 LNHDA, CDR2 SQIVND (reference sequence). V was clipped by 2 bases and J by 4 bases, with 14 bases between them. This CDR3 spans 15 amino acids. As DNA, the CDR3 is TGTGCCAGTAGTATAAACCAACAGGCCGGCACTGAAGCTTTCTTT. It is translated as CASSINQQAGTEAFF.

The rearrangement links TRBV30 to TRBJ2-1, with D possibly being TRBD1 or TRBD2 (5 bases each). Germline CDR1 and CDR2: GTSNPN and SVGIG (reference sequence). CDR3 length: 11 amino acids. Trimming left V 5 bases short and J 15 bases short, with 17 bases between. Here the CDR3 DNA reads TGTGCCTGGGCTACTGTGAGGGGTCTGTTCTTC. It encodes CAWATVRGLFF.

The gene calls are TRBV30 and TRBJ1-6; D gene ambiguous. Trimming removed 5 bases from V and 7 bases from J, with 12 bases in between. The germline V gene encodes CDR1 GTSNPN and CDR2 SVGIG (reference sequence). This CDR3 region has 13 residues. The CDR3 DNA sequence: TGTGCCTGGGCAGGCCTTGGGAATTCACCCCTCCACTTT. It codes for CAWAGLGNSPLHF. Combining the CDR3 with reference TRBV30 and TRBJ1-6 gives the whole variable domain SQTIHQWPATLVQPVGSPLSLECTVEGTSNPNLYWYRQAAGRGLQLLFYSVGIGQISSEVPQNLSASRPQDRQFILSSKKLLLSDSGFYLCAWAGLGNSPLHFGNGTRLTVT.

This clone came up once. The chain carries TRBV5-1 and TRBJ1-1; D unresolved. V gave up 2 bases and J gave up 5 bases, with 4 bases separating them. Germline V gene data show CDR1 as SGHRS and CDR2 as YFSETQ. The CDR3 covers 11 residues. This CDR3 reads CASSFETEAFF. The DNA of the CDR3 is TGCGCCAGCAGCTTCGAGACTGAAGCTTTCTTT.